This T cell receptor beta chain was documented in a study of beta chain features in type 1 diabetes. At the level of the study: There was similarity between patients and healthy donors in age, gender and cell yields. Study results and caveats: PCR might show a preference for shorter templates, equally across patients and controls.

This clone has just a few counts. Its antigen remains unknown. Blood was collected once per donor into heparin, averaging around 120 mL. Sequencing targeted expressed TCRB transcripts, as all isolated RNA had been reverse transcribed. Generated by immunoSEQ multiplex PCR, the TCRdb table keeps only in-frame clones and is missing some. The sample yields fewer than 350,000 clones, around 7.8% seen once. The V segment lost 3 bases and the J segment 5 bases; nucleotides outside the gene matches: 13. Germline CDR1 reads LNHDA; CDR2 reads SQIVND (reference sequence). The CDR3 has 17 residues. The sequencing input was central memory CD4+ T cells from blood. The V call is TRBV19, the J call TRBJ2-3; TRBD2 matches 8 bases. The TCR was taken from a woman in her late teens or twenties in good health. This CDR3 reads CASSMDRTGGPGDTQYF. The CDR3 DNA is TGTGCCAGTAGTATGGATCGGACGGGAGGGCCTGGAGATACGCAGTATTTT.